A selection of T cell receptor beta chains follows, all from one sample in a study of shared clonotypes between healthy human individuals. Only in-frame clones appear in the TCRdb table, and some are missing; sequencing was by immunoSEQ multiplex PCR. The sample comprises some 2.1 million clones, about 93% of which are singletons, and approximately 1.6% rests with the top ten. The material sequenced was naive CD8+ T cells from PBMCs. The receptors here all came from a young man in good health. Some clones in this sample may be carry-over from other donors' samples. The CDR3 runs from the conserved cysteine through the conserved F or W. Each record gives: J gene, V gene, CDR3 protein.

TRBJ2-6	TRBV7-8	CASSRAGGGGANVLTF
TRBJ2-1	TRBV7-9	CASSSTSVPTYNEQFF
TRBJ1-4	TRBV7-9	CASSLSGNEKLFF
TRBJ2-3	TRBV2	CASVYGAGPSDTQYF
TRBJ2-7	TRBV19	CASSSLATYEQYF
TRBJ2-2	TRBV27	CASSLLVHMNTGELFF
TRBJ2-7	TRBV7-8	CASSTGTGDEQYF
TRBJ2-7	TRBV30	CAGVLAGGPGEQYF
TRBJ2-1	TRBV7-2	CASSLDLRNEQFF
TRBJ2-7	TRBV19	CASSIGRQDHSYEQYF
TRBJ2-2	TRBV21-1	CASSPGMDRVAGELFF
TRBJ2-7	TRBV5-4	CASSGGLPSYEQYF
TRBJ2-3	TRBV19	CASSMTASTDTQYF
TRBJ2-7	TRBV10-3	CAISESYGYEQYF
TRBJ2-1	TRBV27	CASSLLGPDEQFF
TRBJ2-1	TRBV5-4	CASSLDRDTSGREQFF
TRBJ2-5	TRBV5-6	CASRGPVTVGTQYF
TRBJ1-4	TRBV15	CATSSNAQPNEKLFF